The entry below gives a single TCR beta chain sequence along with its context. Its antigen is currently unknown. This record belongs to a study of blood T cells in healthy people across ages. The use of a sample-barcoded 5' primer and a J-beta primer mix characterized a second PCR of roughly 7 to 11 cycles. A single record per CDR3 protein comes from TCRdb applying MiXCR to the 5' RACE reads. The sample consists of about 1.4 million distinct CDR3 sequences, approximately 59% of them appearing once. Study-wide findings and caveats: Bulk PBMC profiling left naive and antigen-experienced comparisons inconclusive.

This sequence originates from a man between 18 and 35 years old in good health. The sequenced sample consisted of blood.

The CDR3 spells CASSLRFQSSYNEQFF. The CDR3 region has the DNA TGTGCCAGCAGCTTGCGTTTTCAGAGCTCCTACAATGAGCAGTTCTTC. The genes are TRBV5-5 and TRBJ2-1; D gene ambiguous. The CDR3 consists of 16 residues. Germline V gene sequence: CDR1 SGHKS, CDR2 YYEKEE (reference sequence). Trimming pared 1 base from V and 0 bases from J, leaving 11 bases between. The complete variable domain, with remaining parts taken from reference TRBV5-5 and TRBJ2-1, reads DAGVTQSPTHLIKTRGQQVTLRCSPISGHKSVSWYQQVLGQGPQFIFQYYEKEERGRGNFPDRFSARQFPNYSSELNVNALLLGDSALYLCASSLRFQSSYNEQFFGPGTRLTVL.